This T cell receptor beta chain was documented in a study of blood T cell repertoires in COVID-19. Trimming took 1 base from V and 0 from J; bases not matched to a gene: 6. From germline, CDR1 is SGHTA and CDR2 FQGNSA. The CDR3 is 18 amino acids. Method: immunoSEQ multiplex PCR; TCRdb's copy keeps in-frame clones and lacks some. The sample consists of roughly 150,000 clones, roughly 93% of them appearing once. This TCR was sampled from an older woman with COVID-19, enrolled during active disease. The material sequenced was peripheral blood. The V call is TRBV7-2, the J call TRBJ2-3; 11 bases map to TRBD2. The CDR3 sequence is CASSLESASGGSTDTQYF. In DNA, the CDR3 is TGTGCCAGCAGCTTAGAATCGGCTAGCGGGGGGAGCACAGATACGCAGTATTTT. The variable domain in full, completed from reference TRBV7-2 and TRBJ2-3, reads GAGVSQSPSNKVTEKGKDVELRCDPISGHTALYWYRQSLGQGLEFLIYFQGNSAPDKSGLPSDRFSAERTGGSVSTLTIQRTQQEDSAVYLCASSLESASGGSTDTQYFGPGTRLTVL.